This TCR beta chain was recorded in a study of blood T cell repertoires in COVID-19. Original handling: Estimation of nucleated cell counts relied on the amplification of reference gene primers. This table comes from immunoSEQ multiplex PCR, and its TCRdb copy is limited to in-frame clones, with some not included. V, J and clone size are those of that table, while D and trimming were read from the DNA. The sample contains approximately 180,000 clones, approximately 85% of which appear only once. The ends were cut back, 2 bases at V and 4 bases at J, with 8 bases in the middle. This CDR3 comprises 13 residues. Germline V lookup: CDR1 MDHEN, CDR2 SYDVKM.

The clonotype originates from a human donor with active or convalescent COVID-19. The donor label of this sample is uncertain. The chain carries TRBV28 and TRBJ1-2; D gene ambiguous. The sample comprised peripheral blood. This CDR3 is CASSLTGGYGYTF. CDR3 nucleotides: TGTGCCAGCAGTTTAACCGGAGGCTATGGCTACACCTTC.